The 24 T cell receptor beta chains reported below all come from one sample, sequenced in a study of blood T cell repertoires in COVID-19. Profiling relied on immunoSEQ multiplex PCR, and the TCRdb table lists in-frame clones only, not all of them. The table lists approximately 300,000 clones, around four fifths of them singletons. The sample consisted of peripheral blood. These receptors were taken from a woman aged 45-60 years with acute or convalescent COVID-19.

The chain joins TRBV2 to TRBJ2-1; TRBD2 matches 11 bases. This CDR3 spans 15 amino acids. V lost 5 bases and J lost 5; bases outside the gene matches: 5. Germline V CDR1 and CDR2: SNHLY, FYNNEI. The CDR3 region has the DNA TGTGCCAGCAGTCTGACTAGCGGGACCCACAATGAGCAGTTCTTC. Its protein product is CASSLTSGTHNEQFF.

The rearrangement uses TRBV18 and TRBJ2-2; perhaps TRBD1 as D (5 bases). The CDR3 is 14 residues long. Trimming removed 4 bases from V and 3 bases from J, with 9 bases in between. Per the germline V gene, CDR1 is KGHSH and CDR2 is LQKENI. In DNA form, the CDR3 reads TGTGCCAGCTCACAGGGGCGCGACACCGGGGAGCTGTTTTTT. This encodes CASSQGRDTGELFF.

The chain has TRBV7-2 and TRBJ2-5; D not certain. Germline-derived CDR1 and CDR2 are SGHTA and FQGNSA. CDR3 length: 13 amino acids. Trimming took off 0 bases at V and 5 bases at J, with 7 bases between the two ends. Written as DNA, the CDR3 is TGTGCCAGCAGCTTAGCCAGGTGGGAGACCCAGTACTTC. Translated: CASSLARWETQYF.

The gene calls are TRBV7-7 and TRBJ2-7, with TRBD2 matching over 14 bases. Germline lookup yields CDR1 SSHAT and CDR2 FNYEAQ (reference sequence). The CDR3 loop spans 14 amino acids. The J segment lost 5 bases and the V segment lost 3 bases, leaving 0 bases of the junction unmatched. In DNA form, the CDR3 reads TGTGCCAGCAGCTTGGGACTAGCGGGAGACGAGCAGTACTTC. Encoded protein: CASSLGLAGDEQYF.

The rearrangement links TRBV5-4 to TRBJ2-1; the match to TRBD2 covers 11 bases. The germline gives CDR1 SGHNT, CDR2 YYREEE (reference sequence). The CDR3 is 17 amino acids. V gave up 4 bases and J gave up 3 bases; unmatched junction bases: 9. CDR3 in DNA: TGTGCCAGCAGCCCTCAGCCCCTAGCGGGGGGCTACAATGAGCAGTTCTTC. Amino acid sequence: CASSPQPLAGGYNEQFF.

To note about this clone: At the DNA level, this CDR3 is encoded by other sequences in the same sample as well. The chain couples TRBV12-3 or TRBV12-4 to TRBJ1-2, with a weak D call TRBD1 (5 bases). This CDR3 region has 13 residues. The V end was cut by 3 bases, the J end by 3 bases, with 8 bases between. DNA for the CDR3: TGTGCCAGCAGTTTCGGCAGGGACTATGGCTACACCTTC. Amino acid sequence: CASSFGRDYGYTF.

The chain links TRBV5-1 to TRBJ2-2; TRBD1 agrees at 10 bases. Unmatched junction bases numbered 3, after V lost 4 bases and J lost 6 bases. In germline, CDR1 is SGHRS, CDR2 YFSETQ. CDR3 length equals 14 residues. The CDR3 bases are TGCGCCAGCAGCCCCGGACAGGGGGCCGGGGAGCTGTTTTTT. Translated, it gives CASSPGQGAGELFF.

This clone was seen just once. This rearrangement joins TRBV19 to TRBJ1-1, with a weak D call TRBD1 (5 bases). V lost 1 base, J lost 6 bases, and 18 bases lay in between. CDR1 LNHDA and CDR2 SQIVND come from the germline V gene (reference sequence). This CDR3 region has 16 residues. CDR3 protein: CASSIGQGAARSEAFF. CDR3 bases: TGTGCCAGTAGTATAGGGCAGGGCGCCGCCAGGTCTGAAGCTTTCTTT. Full variable domain (rest looked up from reference TRBV19 and TRBJ1-1): DGGITQSPKYLFRKEGQNVTLSCEQNLNHDAMYWYRQDPGQGLRLIYYSQIVNDFQKGDIAEGYSVSREKKESFPLTVTSAQKNPTAFYLCASSIGQGAARSEAFFGQGTRLTVV.

The rearrangement links TRBV2 to TRBJ2-2, with 7 nucleotides matching TRBD1. The junction had 9 bases not matched to a gene; V was cut back by 5 bases and J by 6 bases. The CDR3 covers 15 residues. Germline CDR1 reads SNHLY; CDR2 reads FYNNEI. CDR3 sequence (DNA): TGTGCCAGCAGTTTACAGGGGCGAGAGGCCGGGGAGCTGTTTTTT. This gives the protein CASSLQGREAGELFF.

The V and J genes are TRBV5-1 and TRBJ1-3, with D possibly TRBD1 on 5 matching bases. CDR3 size: 17 residues. V was pared by 4 bases and J by 4 bases, with 21 bases between. Germline V gives CDR1 SGHRS, CDR2 YFSETQ. The CDR3 here is CASSLRRDPRWGNTIYF. The DNA of the CDR3 is TGCGCCAGCAGCCTTAGGAGGGACCCAAGGTGGGGAAACACCATATATTTT.

The gene calls are TRBV9 and TRBJ2-3; 12 nucleotides line up with TRBD2. J was trimmed by 3 bases and V by 3 bases; bases with no gene match: 5. Germline assignment: CDR1 SGDLS and CDR2 YYNGEE. The CDR3 sequence is 16 residues long. CDR3 residues: CASSGGTSGLTDTQYF. The CDR3 DNA sequence: TGTGCCAGCAGCGGAGGGACTAGCGGGTTAACAGATACGCAGTATTTT.

This clone was seen once. The chain employs TRBV7-9 and TRBJ1-4, with D unresolved. The CDR3 runs 13 residues. Germline V lookup: CDR1 SEHNR, CDR2 FQNEAQ (reference sequence). The germline V and J ends were trimmed by 1 base and 7 bases, with 7 bases remaining between them. CDR3 protein: CASSLGGGEKLFF. The CDR3 DNA reads as TGTGCCAGCAGCTTAGGTGGCGGTGAAAAACTGTTTTTT. Looking up the rest from reference TRBV7-9 and TRBJ1-4 gives the full variable domain: DTGVSQNPRHKITKRGQNVTFRCDPISEHNRLYWYRQTLGQGPEFLTYFQNEAQLEKSRLLSDRFSAERPKGSFSTLEIQRTEQGDSAMYLCASSLGGGEKLFFGSGTQLSVL.

The CDR3 loop is CASSSGQGRSSYNEQFF. CDR3 bases: TGTGCCAGCAGTTCCGGACAGGGGCGCAGCTCCTACAATGAGCAGTTCTTC. The chain recombines TRBV6-2 or TRBV6-3 with TRBJ2-1; 9 positions match TRBD1. Germline CDR1 reads MNHEY; CDR2 reads SVGEGT. The CDR3 runs to 17 residues. V shed 4 bases and J 0 bases; nucleotides not matched to a gene: 7.

The DNA of the CDR3 is TGCGCCAGCAGCTTGGTCCGGGGGGCCGGCACCGGGGAGCTGTTTTTT. It is translated as CASSLVRGAGTGELFF. V is TRBV5-1 and J is TRBJ2-2, with a possible D match to TRBD2 (7 bases). This CDR3 is built from 16 residues. Germline assignment: CDR1 SGHRS and CDR2 YFSETQ. Trimming pared 0 bases from V and 4 bases from J, leaving 13 bases between.

The chain has TRBV3-1 (or the pseudogene TRBV3-2) and TRBJ2-3, with D maybe TRBD2 (7 bases). V was clipped by 6 bases and J by 1 base, with 17 bases between them. Germline V gene sequence: CDR1 LGHDT, CDR2 YNNKEL (reference sequence). The CDR3 has 16 residues. The CDR3 loop is CASRISGGSGTDTQYF. As DNA, the CDR3 is TGTGCCAGCAGAATTTCGGGGGGCTCTGGCACAGATACGCAGTATTTT.

The chain uses TRBV2 and TRBJ2-3, with a possible D match to TRBD1 (7 bases). V was trimmed by 6 bases and J by 3 bases, leaving 13 bases between them. The CDR3 has 14 amino acids. Germline V gives CDR1 SNHLY, CDR2 FYNNEI. The DNA of the CDR3 is TGTGCCAGCAGCCAGACAGGGAGGACAGATACGCAGTATTTT. Encoded protein: CASSQTGRTDTQYF. Supplemented by reference TRBV2 and TRBJ2-3, the full variable domain reads EPEVTQTPSHQVTQMGQEVILRCVPISNHLYFYWYRQILGQKVEFLVSFYNNEISEKSEIFDDQFSVERPDGSNFTLKIRSTKLEDSAMYFCASSQTGRTDTQYFGPGTRLTVL.

The CDR3 sequence: CASSLGTGRGLHGYTF. The CDR3 coding sequence is TGTGCCAGCAGCCTAGGGACAGGGCGGGGGCTTCATGGCTACACCTTC. V is TRBV3-1 (or the pseudogene TRBV3-2) and J is TRBJ1-2; TRBD1 matches 9 bases. This CDR3 spans 16 amino acids. The germline gives CDR1 LGHDT, CDR2 YNNKEL (reference sequence). V lost 4 bases to trimming and J lost 6 bases; unmatched junction nucleotides: 12.

About this clone itself: Different DNA sequences within this sample yield the same CDR3. The chain combines TRBV5-1 with TRBJ1-2; no clear D. The CDR3 runs to 14 residues. The V gene's germline CDR1 is SGHRS and CDR2 YFSETQ. V was clipped by 0 bases and J by 1 base, with 7 bases between them. CDR3 DNA sequence: TGCGCCAGCAGCTTGGGCGGAAATAACTATGGCTACACCTTC. This codes for CASSLGGNNYGYTF. Based on the CDR3 plus reference TRBV5-1 and TRBJ1-2, the full variable domain is KAGVTQTPRYLIKTRGQQVTLSCSPISGHRSVSWYQQTPGQGLQFLFEYFSETQRNKGNFPGRFSGRQFSNSRSEMNVSTLELGDSALYLCASSLGGNNYGYTFGSGTRLTVV.

The chain is built from TRBV27 and TRBJ1-1, with D uncertain. The germline CDR1 and CDR2 sequences are MNHEY and SMNVEV (reference sequence). The CDR3 runs to 14 residues. V gave up 5 bases and J gave up 1 base, with 11 bases separating them. CDR3 in amino acids: CASSVRVGNTEAFF. Written as DNA, the CDR3 is TGTGCCAGCAGTGTTCGGGTCGGGAACACTGAAGCTTTCTTT.

The gene calls are TRBV10-2 and TRBJ1-2, with D hard to call. Trimming pared 3 bases from V and 6 bases from J, leaving 14 bases between. Germline CDR1 WSHSY, CDR2 SAAADI. This CDR3 spans 14 amino acids. CDR3 region: CASSELSPGHGYTF. Written as DNA, the CDR3 is TGCGCCAGCAGTGAACTATCCCCTGGCCATGGCTACACCTTC.

This rearrangement joins TRBV2 to TRBJ2-7, with D perhaps TRBD1 (5 bases). The CDR3 is 14 residues long. V was pared by 6 bases and J by 1 base, with 13 bases between. CDR1 and CDR2 from the germline V gene are SNHLY and FYNNEI. As DNA, the CDR3 is TGTGCCAGCAGGGAGAGAGGACATTCCTACGAGCAGTACTTC. This codes for CASRERGHSYEQYF.

The chain links TRBV7-9 to TRBJ2-1; 9 positions match TRBD2. Germline loops: CDR1 SEHNR, CDR2 FQNEAQ (reference sequence). Unmatched junction bases numbered 10, after V lost 5 bases and J lost 8 bases. This CDR3 is 15 amino acids long. CDR3 nucleotides: TGTGCCAGCAGCGCGTCCGGACTAGCGAACGATGAGCAGTTCTTC. Residues: CASSASGLANDEQFF.

This chain connects TRBV9 to TRBJ2-1; no reliable D call. Germline lookup yields CDR1 SGDLS and CDR2 YYNGEE. The CDR3 is made up of 12 amino acids. V lost 3 bases, J lost 10 bases, and 11 bases lay in between. This CDR3 is CASSAYLREQFF. The CDR3 bases are TGTGCCAGCAGCGCATACCTCCGGGAGCAGTTCTTC.

On this clone itself: This same CDR3 is encoded by further DNA sequences in the sample. The chain is built from TRBV30 and TRBJ2-7, with D possibly TRBD1 on 5 matching bases. The CDR3 sequence is 13 residues long. V was shortened by 0 bases and J by 3 bases, with 9 bases between the two germline ends. The germline CDR1 and CDR2 sequences are GTSNPN and SVGIG (reference sequence). The CDR3 DNA is TGTGCCTGGAGTGTAGGGCAGGGCTACGAGCAGTACTTC. Its translation: CAWSVGQGYEQYF.